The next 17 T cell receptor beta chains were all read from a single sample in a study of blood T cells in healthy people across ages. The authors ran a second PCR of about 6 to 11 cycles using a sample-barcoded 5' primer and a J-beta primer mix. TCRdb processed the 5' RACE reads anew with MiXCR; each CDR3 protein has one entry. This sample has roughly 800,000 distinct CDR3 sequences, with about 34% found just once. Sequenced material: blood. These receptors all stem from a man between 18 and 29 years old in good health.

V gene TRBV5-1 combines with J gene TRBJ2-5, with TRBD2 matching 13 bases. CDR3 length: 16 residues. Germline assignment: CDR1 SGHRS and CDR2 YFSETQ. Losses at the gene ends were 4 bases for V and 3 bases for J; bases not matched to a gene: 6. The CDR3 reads CASSEGLAGTKETQYF. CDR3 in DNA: TGCGCCAGCAGCGAGGGACTAGCGGGAACCAAAGAGACCCAGTACTTC.

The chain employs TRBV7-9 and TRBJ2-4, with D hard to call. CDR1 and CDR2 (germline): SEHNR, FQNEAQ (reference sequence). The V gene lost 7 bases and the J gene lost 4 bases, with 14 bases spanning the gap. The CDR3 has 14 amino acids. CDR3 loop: CASTTDPGKNIQYF. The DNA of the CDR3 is TGTGCCAGCACCACCGACCCCGGGAAAAACATTCAGTACTTC.

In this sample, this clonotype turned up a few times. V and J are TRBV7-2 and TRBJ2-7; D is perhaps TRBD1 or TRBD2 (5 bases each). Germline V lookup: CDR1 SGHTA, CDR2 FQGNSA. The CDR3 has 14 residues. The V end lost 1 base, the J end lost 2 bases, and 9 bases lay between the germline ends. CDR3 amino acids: CASSLGDQPYEQYF. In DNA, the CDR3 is TGTGCCAGCAGCTTAGGGGACCAACCCTACGAGCAGTACTTC.

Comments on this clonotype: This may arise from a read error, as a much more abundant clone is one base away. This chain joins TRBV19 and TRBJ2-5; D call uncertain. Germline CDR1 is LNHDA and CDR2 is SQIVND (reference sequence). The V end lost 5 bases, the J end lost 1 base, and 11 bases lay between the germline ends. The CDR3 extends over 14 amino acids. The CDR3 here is CASSVNSLQETQYF. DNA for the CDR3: TGTGCCAGTAGTGTGAACAGCCTCCAAGAGACCCAGTACTTC.

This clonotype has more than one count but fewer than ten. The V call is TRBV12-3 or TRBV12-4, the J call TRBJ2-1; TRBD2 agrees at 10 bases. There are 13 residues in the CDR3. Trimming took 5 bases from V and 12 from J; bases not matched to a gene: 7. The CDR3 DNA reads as TGTGCCAGCAGTCCCAGCGGGGGGGCAGTGCAGTTCTTC. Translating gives CASSPSGGAVQFF.

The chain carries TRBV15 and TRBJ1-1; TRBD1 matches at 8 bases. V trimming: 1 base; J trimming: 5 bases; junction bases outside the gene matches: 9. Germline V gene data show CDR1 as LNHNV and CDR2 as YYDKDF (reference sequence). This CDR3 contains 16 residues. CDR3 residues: CATSRGRGRIVTEAFF. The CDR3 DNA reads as TGTGCCACCAGCAGAGGCAGGGGGCGGATAGTGACTGAAGCTTTCTTT.

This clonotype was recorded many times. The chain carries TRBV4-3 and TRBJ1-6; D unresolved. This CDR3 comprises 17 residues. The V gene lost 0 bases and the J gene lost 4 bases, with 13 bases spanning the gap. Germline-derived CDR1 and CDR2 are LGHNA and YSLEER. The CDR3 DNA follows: TGCGCCAGCAGCCAAGATTTCGGCGGATATTATAATTCACCCCTCCACTTT. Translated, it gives CASSQDFGGYYNSPLHF.

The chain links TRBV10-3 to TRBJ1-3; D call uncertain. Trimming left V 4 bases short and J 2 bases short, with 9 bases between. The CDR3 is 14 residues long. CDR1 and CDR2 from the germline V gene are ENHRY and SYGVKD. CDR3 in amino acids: CAISGAGAGNTIYF. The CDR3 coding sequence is TGTGCCATCAGTGGGGCGGGTGCTGGAAACACCATATATTTT.

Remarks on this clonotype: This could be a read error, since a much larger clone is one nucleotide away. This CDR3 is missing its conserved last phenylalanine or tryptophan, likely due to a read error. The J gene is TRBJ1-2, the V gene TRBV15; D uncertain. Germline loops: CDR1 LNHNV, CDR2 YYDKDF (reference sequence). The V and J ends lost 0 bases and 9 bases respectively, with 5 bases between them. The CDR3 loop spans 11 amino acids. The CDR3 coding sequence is TGTGCCACCAGCAGAGATGGGAGCTACACCCTC. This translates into CATSRDGSYTL.

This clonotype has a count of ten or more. The CDR3 DNA sequence: TGTGCCAGCAGCGCGGACGGGTACGAGCAGTACTTC. It encodes CASSADGYEQYF. The chain combines TRBV9 with TRBJ2-7, with D unclear. The CDR3 loop spans 12 amino acids. Deletions cut 3 bases from V and 4 bases from J, with 8 bases between. The germline V gene encodes CDR1 SGDLS and CDR2 YYNGEE.

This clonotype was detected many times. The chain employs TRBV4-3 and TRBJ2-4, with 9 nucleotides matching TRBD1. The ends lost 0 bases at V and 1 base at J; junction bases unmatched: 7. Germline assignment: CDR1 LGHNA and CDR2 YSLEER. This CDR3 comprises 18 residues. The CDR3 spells CASSQDPGTGTAKNIQYF. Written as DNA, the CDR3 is TGCGCCAGCAGCCAAGATCCCGGGACAGGGACGGCCAAAAACATTCAGTACTTC.

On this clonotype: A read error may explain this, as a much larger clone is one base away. CDR3 protein: CSVGKGAYNEQYF. The CDR3 nucleotides are TGCAGCGTTGGGAAGGGAGCTTACAATGAGCAGTACTTC. This chain joins TRBV29-1 and TRBJ2-5; a possible D gene is TRBD2 (5 bases). CDR3 length: 13 residues. Germline CDR1 is SQVTM and CDR2 is ANQGSEA. V shed 4 bases and J shed 11 bases, with 20 bases lying between them.

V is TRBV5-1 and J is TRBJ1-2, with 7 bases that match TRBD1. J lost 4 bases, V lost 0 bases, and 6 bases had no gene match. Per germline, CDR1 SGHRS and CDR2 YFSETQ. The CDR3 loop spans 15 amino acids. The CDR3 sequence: CASSLATGVGYGYTF. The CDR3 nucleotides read TGCGCCAGCAGCTTGGCTACAGGGGTGGGCTATGGCTACACCTTC. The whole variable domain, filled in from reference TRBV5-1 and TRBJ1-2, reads KAGVTQTPRYLIKTRGQQVTLSCSPISGHRSVSWYQQTPGQGLQFLFEYFSETQRNKGNFPGRFSGRQFSNSRSEMNVSTLELGDSALYLCASSLATGVGYGYTFGSGTRLTVV.

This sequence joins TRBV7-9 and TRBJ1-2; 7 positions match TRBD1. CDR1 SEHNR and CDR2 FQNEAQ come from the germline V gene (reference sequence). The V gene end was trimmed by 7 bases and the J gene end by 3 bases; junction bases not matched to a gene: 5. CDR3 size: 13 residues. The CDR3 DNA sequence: TGTGCCAGCACAAGACAGGGCGACTATGGCTACACCTTC. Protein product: CASTRQGDYGYTF.

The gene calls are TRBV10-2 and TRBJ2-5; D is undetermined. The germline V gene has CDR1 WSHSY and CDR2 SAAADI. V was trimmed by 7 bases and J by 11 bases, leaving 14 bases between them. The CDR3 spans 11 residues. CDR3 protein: CASTPHNEQYF. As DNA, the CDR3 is TGCGCCAGCACCCCTCACAATGAGCAGTACTTC.

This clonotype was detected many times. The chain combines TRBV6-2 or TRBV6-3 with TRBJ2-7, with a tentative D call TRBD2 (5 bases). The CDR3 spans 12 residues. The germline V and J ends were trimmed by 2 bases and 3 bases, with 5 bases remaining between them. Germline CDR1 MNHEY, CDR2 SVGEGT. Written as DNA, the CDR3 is TGTGCCAGCAGTTACCGGGGCTACGAGCAGTACTTC. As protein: CASSYRGYEQYF.

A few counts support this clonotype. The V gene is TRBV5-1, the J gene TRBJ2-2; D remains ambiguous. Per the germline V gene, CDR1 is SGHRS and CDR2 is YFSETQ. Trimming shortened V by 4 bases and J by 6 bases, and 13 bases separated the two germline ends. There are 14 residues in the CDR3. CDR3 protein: CASSLPTSSGELFF. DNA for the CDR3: TGCGCCAGCAGCCTACCGACGTCTTCCGGGGAGCTGTTTTTT.